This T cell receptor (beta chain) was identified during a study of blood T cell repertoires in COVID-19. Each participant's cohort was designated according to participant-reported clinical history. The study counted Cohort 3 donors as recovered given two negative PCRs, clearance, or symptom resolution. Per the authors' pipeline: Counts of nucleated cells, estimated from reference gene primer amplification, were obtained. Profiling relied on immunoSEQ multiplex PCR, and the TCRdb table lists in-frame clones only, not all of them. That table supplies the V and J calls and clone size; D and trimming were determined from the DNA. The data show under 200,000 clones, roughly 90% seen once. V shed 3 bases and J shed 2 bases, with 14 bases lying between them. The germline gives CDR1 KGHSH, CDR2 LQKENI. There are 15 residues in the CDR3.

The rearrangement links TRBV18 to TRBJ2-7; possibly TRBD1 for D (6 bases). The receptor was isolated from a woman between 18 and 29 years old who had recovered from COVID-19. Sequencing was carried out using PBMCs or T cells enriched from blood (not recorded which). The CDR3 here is CASSPTGTLTYEQYF. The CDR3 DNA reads TGTGCCAGCTCACCGACCGGGACACTGACCTACGAGCAGTACTTC. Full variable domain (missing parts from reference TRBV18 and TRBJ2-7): NAGVMQNPRHLVRRRGQEARLRCSPMKGHSHVYWYRQLPEEGLKFMVYLQKENIIDESGMPKERFSAEFPKEGPSILRIQQVVRGDSAAYFCASSPTGTLTYEQYFGPGTRLTVT.